These 21 T cell receptor beta chains originate from one sample sequenced in a study of OX40 agonist ivuxolimab in advanced cancers. The table came from immunoSEQ multiplex PCR; TCRdb's copy has only in-frame clones and leaves some out. Counted here are approximately 7,400 clones, 80% occurring once; the ten biggest clones make up more than 60%. Sample: CD4+ or CD8+ T cells sorted from blood, taken in a trial of the OX40 agonist ivuxolimab. These receptor sequences come from an adult with an advanced solid tumor such as melanoma, head and neck, liver or kidney cancer.

Remarks on this clone: The junction departs from the called germline gene at one end, perhaps through a read error. The chain is built from TRBV4-1 and TRBJ2-7; D assignment may be TRBD1 or TRBD2 (6 bases each). CDR1 and CDR2 (germline): MGHRA, YSYEKL. The CDR3 consists of 14 residues. DNA of the CDR3: TGCGCCAGCAGCCAAGGGGGGGCTTCCTACGGGCAGTACTTC. It yields the protein CASSQGGASYGQYF.

The gene calls are TRBV6-6 and TRBJ2-3, with TRBD1 matching 9 bases. After removal of 6 bases from V and 5 bases from J, the junction contained 9 bases not matched to a gene. The CDR3 consists of 15 residues. Germline V lookup: CDR1 MNHNY, CDR2 SVGAGI (reference sequence). In DNA, the CDR3 is TGTGCCAGCAGCGCTTGGACAGGGGTTCGAGATACGCAGTATTTT. It encodes CASSAWTGVRDTQYF.

This sequence joins TRBV5-4 and TRBJ1-6; 10 bases map to TRBD1. Germline V gene sequence: CDR1 SGHNT, CDR2 YYREEE (reference sequence). This CDR3 spans 15 amino acids. Trimming at V came to 4 bases and at J to 8 bases, leaving 6 bases not matched to a gene. CDR3 sequence reads: CASSGDRGSDSPLHF. Here the CDR3 DNA reads TGTGCCAGCAGCGGGGACAGGGGATCGGATTCACCCCTCCACTTT.

V and J are TRBV30 and TRBJ2-7; possibly TRBD1 for D (5 bases). There are 13 residues in the CDR3. The germline gives CDR1 GTSNPN, CDR2 SVGIG (reference sequence). The V end was cut by 0 bases, the J end by 1 base, with 7 bases between. The CDR3 DNA reads TGTGCCTGGAGTGTAGGGGATTCCTACGAGCAGTACTTC. Protein: CAWSVGDSYEQYF.

V is TRBV19 and J is TRBJ2-5, with 7 bases aligning to TRBD2. Germline CDR1 is LNHDA and CDR2 is SQIVND (reference sequence). The CDR3 spans 14 residues. V shed 5 bases, J shed 5 bases, and the junction held 8 bases outside the gene matches. The CDR3 spells CASSPLWGGETQYF. As DNA, the CDR3 is TGTGCCAGTAGTCCCCTGTGGGGGGGTGAGACCCAGTACTTC.

This rearrangement joins TRBV4-1 to TRBJ1-5; D is undetermined. Trimming took off 1 base at V and 0 bases at J, with 4 bases between the two ends. There are 14 residues in the CDR3. Germline CDR1 is MGHRA and CDR2 is YSYEKL. This CDR3 is CASSQGGSNQPQHF. The CDR3 nucleotides are TGCGCCAGCAGCCAAGGCGGTAGCAATCAGCCCCAGCATTTT.

The chain joins TRBV2 to TRBJ2-1; D ambiguous. The CDR3 contains 13 residues. Trimming removed 0 bases at V and 10 bases at J, with 10 bases between. CDR1 is SNHLY and CDR2 is FYNNEI in the germline V gene. CDR3 residues: CASSEASGVEQFF. The CDR3 region has the DNA TGTGCCAGCAGTGAAGCGAGTGGCGTCGAGCAGTTCTTC.

DNA for the CDR3: TGTGCCAGCAGTTTATCCCGGGGTGCTAATGAAAAACTGTTTTTT. Translating it yields CASSLSRGANEKLFF. The V call is TRBV27, the J call TRBJ1-4; D gene ambiguous. CDR1 MNHEY and CDR2 SMNVEV come from the germline V gene (reference sequence). V lost 0 bases to trimming and J lost 3 bases, with 8 bases between them. CDR3 length: 15 residues.

This rearrangement joins TRBV30 to TRBJ1-2, with a weak D call TRBD1 (5 bases). Per germline, CDR1 GTSNPN and CDR2 SVGIG (reference sequence). V lost 3 bases to trimming and J lost 1 base, with 15 bases between them. The CDR3 loop spans 15 amino acids. The CDR3 nucleotides are TGTGCCTGGAGCGGGGCTCTAAGCTTTAACTATGGCTACACCTTC. Its protein product is CAWSGALSFNYGYTF.

The chain recombines TRBV5-6 with TRBJ2-1; no reliable D call. The CDR3 spans 17 residues. The germline gives CDR1 SGHDT, CDR2 YYEEEE. Trimming removed 0 bases from V and 1 base from J, with 14 bases in between. CDR3 amino acids: CASSLVPSPYSYNEQFF. CDR3 DNA sequence: TGTGCCAGCAGCTTGGTCCCTAGTCCTTATTCCTACAATGAGCAGTTCTTC. Drawing the rest from reference TRBV5-6 and TRBJ2-1, the complete variable domain is DAGVTQSPTHLIKTRGQQVTLRCSPKSGHDTVSWYQQALGQGPQFIFQYYEEEERQRGNFPDRFSGHQFPNYSSELNVNALLLGDSALYLCASSLVPSPYSYNEQFFGPGTRLTVL.

The chain uses TRBV5-6 and TRBJ2-7; possible D gene TRBD1, 6 bases. V lost 5 bases and J 4 bases, leaving 19 bases between the germline ends. CDR3 length equals 15 residues. CDR1 SGHDT and CDR2 YYEEEE come from the germline V gene. In DNA form, the CDR3 reads TGTGCCAGCAGTCTAACTCCAGGGACAATATACGAGCAGTACTTC. Translated, it gives CASSLTPGTIYEQYF.

This clone was detected once. This sequence joins TRBV7-7 and TRBJ2-5; 10 nucleotides agree with TRBD2. The germline CDR1 and CDR2 sequences are SSHAT and FNYEAQ (reference sequence). Unmatched junction bases numbered 4, after V lost 4 bases and J lost 5 bases. The CDR3 loop spans 14 amino acids. The CDR3 coding sequence is TGTGCCAGCAGCTCGCTAGCGGGGGAGGAGACCCAGTACTTC. Its protein is CASSSLAGEETQYF. Supplemented by reference TRBV7-7 and TRBJ2-5, the full variable domain reads GAGVSQSPRYKVTKRGQDVTLRCDPISSHATLYWYQQALGQGPEFLTYFNYEAQPDKSGLPSDRFSAERPEGSISTLTIQRTEQRDSAMYRCASSSLAGEETQYFGPGTRLLVL.

Written as DNA, the CDR3 is TGTGCCAGTAGTTTACCAGGGGGCGTCACTGAAGCTTTCTTT. It encodes CASSLPGGVTEAFF. The V call is TRBV19, the J call TRBJ1-1, with 8 bases fitting TRBD1. The CDR3 is 14 residues long. The trim removed 5 bases at V and 4 bases at J, leaving 6 bases unmatched. CDR1 is LNHDA, CDR2 SQIVND, per germline (reference sequence).

Notes on this clone: A far larger clone is just one base off, so this is likely a read error. The chain links TRBV5-6 to TRBJ1-2; possible D gene TRBD1, 5 bases. Germline V lookup: CDR1 SGHDT, CDR2 YYEEEE. V lost 3 bases, J lost 4 bases, and 7 bases lay in between. CDR3 length equals 12 residues. As DNA, the CDR3 is TGTGCCAGCAGCTCGGACATCTATGGCTACACCTTC. Translation: CASSSDIYGYTF.

The chain recombines TRBV5-8 with TRBJ1-1; D is possibly TRBD1 (6 bases). CDR3 length equals 15 residues. Germline V lookup: CDR1 SGHTS, CDR2 YDEGEE. The germline V and J ends were trimmed by 5 bases and 2 bases, with 16 bases remaining between them. CDR3 coding DNA: TGTGCCAGCAGACATGTTAGGACAGCAAACACTGAAGCTTTCTTT. It codes for CASRHVRTANTEAFF.

The chain uses TRBV6-1 and TRBJ2-3; TRBD2 matches at 12 bases. Trimming at V came to 1 base and at J to 4 bases, leaving 0 bases not matched to a gene. Germline V gives CDR1 MNHNS, CDR2 SASEGT. The CDR3 sequence is 15 residues long. CDR3 region: CASSEGTSGADTQYF. The CDR3 nucleotides read TGTGCCAGCAGTGAAGGGACTAGCGGGGCAGATACGCAGTATTTT.

V is TRBV28 and J is TRBJ1-6, with no clear D. From germline, CDR1 is MDHEN and CDR2 SYDVKM. This CDR3 has 12 amino acids. Trimming took off 1 base at V and 9 bases at J, with 4 bases between the two ends. The CDR3 nucleotides are TGTGCCAGCAGTTTATCAAGTTCACCCCTCCACTTT. It specifies CASSLSSSPLHF.

The CDR3 DNA is TGCGCCAGCAGCCATCAACTAGCTAACTACGAGCAGTACTTC. Amino acids: CASSHQLANYEQYF. The chain recombines TRBV4-1 with TRBJ2-7; tentatively, D is TRBD2 (6 bases). The germline CDR1 and CDR2 sequences are MGHRA and YSYEKL. The CDR3 sequence is 14 residues long. Between the trimmed V and J ends, which lost 3 bases and 3 bases, there was a span of 12 bases.

This chain links TRBV11-1 with TRBJ2-7; the D is unclear. Germline assignment: CDR1 SGHAT and CDR2 FQDESV (reference sequence). Trimming removed 4 bases from V and 2 bases from J, with 9 bases in between. CDR3 length: 13 residues. The DNA of the CDR3 is TGTGCCAGCAGCTCCCGATTTGCCTACGAGCAGTACTTC. This translates into CASSSRFAYEQYF. The full variable domain, its missing parts supplied by reference TRBV11-1 and TRBJ2-7, is EAEVAQSPRYKITEKSQAVAFWCDPISGHATLYWYRQILGQGPELLVQFQDESVVDDSQLPKDRFSAERLKGVDSTLKIQPAELGDSAMYLCASSSRFAYEQYFGPGTRLTVT.

The chain links TRBV7-2 to TRBJ2-7; TRBD2 is a possible D gene (7 bases). This CDR3 is built from 15 residues. Germline CDR1 and CDR2: SGHTA and FQGNSA. Trimming took 1 base from V and 2 from J, leaving 12 bases between them. In DNA form, the CDR3 reads TGTGCCAGCAGCTTAGGTGGCGGGGGCACCTACGAGCAGTACTTC. Protein: CASSLGGGGTYEQYF.

This clone was found once. The chain joins TRBV7-9 to TRBJ1-1; 7 positions match TRBD1. V lost 5 bases and J lost 4; bases outside the gene matches: 10. The CDR3 has 15 residues. Germline V CDR1 and CDR2: SEHNR, FQNEAQ (reference sequence). The CDR3 reads CASSETGDSGTEAFF. The CDR3 DNA reads TGTGCCAGCAGCGAAACAGGGGATTCAGGCACTGAAGCTTTCTTT. The variable domain in full, with the rest retrieved from reference TRBV7-9 and TRBJ1-1, is DTGVSQNPRHKITKRGQNVTFRCDPISEHNRLYWYRQTLGQGPEFLTYFQNEAQLEKSRLLSDRFSAERPKGSFSTLEIQRTEQGDSAMYLCASSETGDSGTEAFFGQGTRLTVV.